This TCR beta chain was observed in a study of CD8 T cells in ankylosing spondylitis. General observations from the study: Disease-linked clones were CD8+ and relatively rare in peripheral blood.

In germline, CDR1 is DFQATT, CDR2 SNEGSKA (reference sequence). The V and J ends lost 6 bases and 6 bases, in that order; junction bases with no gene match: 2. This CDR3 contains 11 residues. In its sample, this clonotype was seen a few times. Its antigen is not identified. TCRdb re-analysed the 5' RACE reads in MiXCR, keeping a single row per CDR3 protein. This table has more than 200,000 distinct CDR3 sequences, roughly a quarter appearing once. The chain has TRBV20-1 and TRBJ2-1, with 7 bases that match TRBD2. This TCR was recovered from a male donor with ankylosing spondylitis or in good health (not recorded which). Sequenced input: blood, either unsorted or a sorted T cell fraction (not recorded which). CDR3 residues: CSAGGSNEQFF. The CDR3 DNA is TGCAGTGCGGGGGGGAGCAATGAGCAGTTCTTC.